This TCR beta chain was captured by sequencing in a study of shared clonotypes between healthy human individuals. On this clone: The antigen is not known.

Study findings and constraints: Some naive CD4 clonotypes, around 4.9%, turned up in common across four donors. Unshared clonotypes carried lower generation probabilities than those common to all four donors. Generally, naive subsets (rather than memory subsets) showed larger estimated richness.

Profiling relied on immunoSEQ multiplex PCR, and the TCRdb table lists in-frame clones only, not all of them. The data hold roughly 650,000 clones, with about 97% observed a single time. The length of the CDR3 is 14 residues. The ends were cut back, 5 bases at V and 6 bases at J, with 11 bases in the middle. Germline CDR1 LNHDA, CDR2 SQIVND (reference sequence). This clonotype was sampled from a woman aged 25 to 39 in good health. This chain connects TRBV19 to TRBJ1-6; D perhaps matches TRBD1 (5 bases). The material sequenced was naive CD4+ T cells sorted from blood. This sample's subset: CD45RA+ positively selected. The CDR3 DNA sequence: TGTGCCAGTAGTCCACTCGGGGCTAATTCACCCCTCCACTTT. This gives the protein CASSPLGANSPLHF.